This T cell receptor (beta chain) was documented in a study of T cell responses to AZD1222 COVID-19 vaccine. Study-wide results and limits: Dominant at 160-218 and 743-854, vaccine-associated CD4 TCRs also spanned spike. Following two doses of AZD1222, Spike-specific TCR breadth and depth rose. Baseline seropositivity characterized only a handful of AZD1222 recipients. Donors in the cohort were predominantly white British and more often female, and clonal diversity was possibly underestimated.

Assay used: immunoSEQ multiplex PCR; TCRdb lists only in-frame clones, some missing. The sample has 130,000 or so clones, around 84% seen once; the top ten hold about 12%. Note on this clone: The antigen remains undetermined.

The CDR3 length is 15 residues. In germline, CDR1 is SGHTA, CDR2 FQGNSA. Trimming at V came to 0 bases and at J to 7 bases, leaving 2 bases not matched to a gene. The receptor was isolated from an adult in good health. This chain joins TRBV7-2 and TRBJ2-7; 14 positions agree with TRBD2. The source was peripheral blood, collected on day 0 of AZD1222 vaccination. The CDR3 nucleotides are TGTGCCAGCAGCTTAGCGACTAGCGGGAGGGGAGAGCAGTACTTC. It is translated as CASSLATSGRGEQYF. Drawing the rest from reference TRBV7-2 and TRBJ2-7, the complete variable domain is GAGVSQSPSNKVTEKGKDVELRCDPISGHTALYWYRQSLGQGLEFLIYFQGNSAPDKSGLPSDRFSAERTGGSVSTLTIQRTQQEDSAVYLCASSLATSGRGEQYFGPGTRLTVT.